A selection of T cell receptor beta chains follows, all from one sample in a study of blood T cell repertoires in COVID-19. Repertoires were generated with immunoSEQ multiplex PCR, while TCRdb's copy carries only in-frame clones and drops some. Among more than 75,000 clones listed, roughly four fifths were seen once. Sequencing was performed on peripheral blood. These TCRs come from a man in his 60s with acute or convalescent COVID-19. The CDR3 runs from the conserved cysteine through the conserved F or W. Some rows have no size entry. The others give once, few or many, or a class for an expanded clone.

clone size	J gene	CDR3 length	V gene	CDR3 protein
NA	TRBJ2-5	14	TRBV10-3	CAISPGDIEETQYF
NA	TRBJ2-7	12	TRBV18	CASSGTDYEQYF
NA	TRBJ2-7	13	TRBV19	CASSFGHSYEQYF
NA	TRBJ1-1	11	TRBV30	CACATGSEAFF
NA	TRBJ2-5	16	TRBV6-2/TRBV6-3	CASSYTPSGPQETQYF
few	TRBJ2-7	16	TRBV5-6	CASSFPGQGLSYEQYF
once	TRBJ2-3	16	TRBV28	CASSSPSGTSTDTQYF
NA	TRBJ2-7	15	TRBV24-1	CANRTGSRESYEQYF
NA	TRBJ2-7	12	TRBV18	CASSPRDSEQYF
NA	TRBJ2-1	16	TRBV7-6	CASSLQTGGISNEQFF
NA	TRBJ2-3	14	TRBV5-5	CASSLLASTDTQYF
NA	TRBJ2-5	15	TRBV2	CASSAPGVPQETQYF
NA	TRBJ2-7	11	TRBV18	CASSRQYEQYF
NA	TRBJ2-1	15	TRBV28	CASIETSGTYNEQFF
NA	TRBJ1-3	14	TRBV3-1/TRBV3-2	CASSRQENGNTIYF
NA	TRBJ1-1	16	TRBV7-2	CASSLRRTGWGTEAFF
NA	TRBJ2-3	15	TRBV5-1	CASSELAGQGGTQYF
NA	TRBJ2-1	17	TRBV6-2/TRBV6-3	CASSYDPGEALSNEQFF
NA	TRBJ1-2	15	TRBV9	CASSETQDRVGGYTF
NA	TRBJ2-7	16	TRBV4-3	CASSQGWDRGSYEQYF
NA	TRBJ2-7	16	TRBV9	CASSVVGGLAPHEQYF
NA	TRBJ1-6	14	TRBV7-2	CASSSSGGNSPLHF
few	TRBJ2-1	15	TRBV7-9	CASRGDTGTSHEQFF
NA	TRBJ2-3	16	TRBV9	CASSVEPGQGTDTQYF
NA	TRBJ2-3	16	TRBV18	CASSPPGTDSPDTQYF
NA	TRBJ1-2	12	TRBV6-2/TRBV6-3	CASSYPIDGYTF
NA	TRBJ1-2	12	TRBV6-2/TRBV6-3	CASSLPLYGYTF
NA	TRBJ2-5	16	TRBV7-8	CASKRLAGGPQETQYF
NA	TRBJ2-7	13	TRBV15	CATSRDPREGQYF
NA	TRBJ2-4	16	TRBV5-1	CASSSGQGAYKNIQYF
NA	TRBJ2-2	16	TRBV4-3	CASSQDSGGYTGELFF
few	TRBJ1-2	13	TRBV19	CASYRRGTRGYTF
NA	TRBJ2-1	16	TRBV2	CASSESQRGGYNEQFF
NA	TRBJ2-1	14	TRBV11-2	CASSPWTGVNEQFF
NA	TRBJ1-1	13	TRBV7-2	CASSLLVREVAFF
NA	TRBJ1-4	12	TRBV12-5	CASAPDSSKLFF
NA	TRBJ1-6	17	TRBV7-8	CASSLGQKSSYNSPLHF
few	TRBJ1-5	14	TRBV19	CASSRPRGYQPQHF
NA	TRBJ2-2	14	TRBV28	CASSLLARDRELFF
NA	TRBJ1-4	14	TRBV6-5	CASSLRGPVEKLFF
NA	TRBJ2-3	15	TRBV7-2	CASSKSGGAGDTQYF
NA	TRBJ1-5	15	TRBV11-2	CASSPGGGAGQPQHF
NA	TRBJ2-7	14	TRBV5-1	CASSPGTRGGEQYF
NA	TRBJ1-4	14	TRBV28	CASSTGGTNEKLFF
NA	TRBJ1-1	12	TRBV6-5	CASGTGGTEAFF
NA	TRBJ1-5	15	TRBV19	CASSIVRGGRQPQHF
NA	TRBJ2-2	14	TRBV5-1	CASSLTGLTGELFF
NA	TRBJ2-5	11	TRBV12-3/TRBV12-4	CASSPEETQYF
NA	TRBJ2-2	14	TRBV5-1	CASSFRENTGELFF
NA	TRBJ1-4	14	TRBV5-5	CASSRTGTNEKLFF
NA	TRBJ2-2	17	TRBV14	CASSPWAGVESTGELFF